The 13 T cell receptor beta chains below all came from one sample that was sequenced in a study of shared clonotypes between healthy human individuals. Clones were sequenced by immunoSEQ multiplex PCR, and TCRdb holds only the in-frame ones, with some missing. Here the sample spans some 360,000 clones, around four fifths being singletons. Sequenced material: memory CD4+ T cells sorted from blood. Described subset: CD45RA-negative fraction. Receptors originate from a man younger than 45 in good health.

This clone appeared once. The chain carries TRBV2 and TRBJ1-1; weak D call: TRBD1 (5 bases). The V end was cut by 7 bases, the J end by 4 bases, with 16 bases between. The CDR3 spans 14 residues. The germline CDR1 and CDR2 sequences are SNHLY and FYNNEI. CDR3 protein: CASTKEGLGTEAFF. The CDR3 nucleotides are TGTGCCAGCACCAAAGAGGGGTTGGGCACTGAAGCTTTCTTT.

The chain carries TRBV2 and TRBJ2-7; TRBD2 matches 11 bases. Germline-derived CDR1 and CDR2 are SNHLY and FYNNEI. CDR3 size: 15 residues. The ends lost 6 bases at V and 6 bases at J; junction bases unmatched: 10. The CDR3 loop is CASSPLAGGSPEQYF. The DNA for the CDR3 is TGTGCCAGCAGCCCCCTAGCGGGAGGTTCCCCCGAGCAGTACTTC.

Turning to this clone: The sample contains more than one DNA sequence encoding this CDR3. The chain employs TRBV30 and TRBJ2-1; D remains ambiguous. This CDR3 is built from 11 residues. Germline V gives CDR1 GTSNPN, CDR2 SVGIG (reference sequence). With 4 bases removed from V and 5 bases from J, the gap between germline ends came to 6 bases. The CDR3 DNA follows: TGTGCCTGGAACTGGGACAATGAGCAGTTCTTC. This gives the protein CAWNWDNEQFF.

This chain links TRBV5-1 with TRBJ2-3; 11 positions agree with TRBD2. The CDR3 spans 17 residues. J gave up 0 bases and V 4 bases, and 7 bases lay outside the gene matches. The V gene's germline CDR1 is SGHRS and CDR2 YFSETQ. The CDR3 DNA reads as TGCGCCAGCAGCCCCGGTTGGACTAGCGGGAGCACAGATACGCAGTATTTT. It translates to CASSPGWTSGSTDTQYF.

This sequence joins TRBV4-2 and TRBJ1-2; the match to TRBD1 covers 8 bases. V gave up 0 bases and J gave up 6 bases; unmatched junction bases: 6. Looked up from germline, CDR1 is LGHNA and CDR2 is YNFKEQ. The CDR3 is 15 amino acids. CDR3 amino acids: CASSQEGQGADGYTF. CDR3 in DNA: TGTGCCAGCAGCCAAGAGGGGCAGGGGGCTGATGGCTACACCTTC.

The rearrangement links TRBV19 to TRBJ1-3, with a weak D call TRBD1 (5 bases). Trimming took off 6 bases at V and 2 bases at J, with 11 bases between the two ends. From germline, CDR1 is LNHDA and CDR2 SQIVND (reference sequence). CDR3 length equals 14 residues. Here the CDR3 reads CASRSGGPGNTIYF. CDR3 nucleotides: TGTGCCAGTAGATCGGGGGGTCCTGGAAACACCATATATTTT.

The chain links TRBV5-4 to TRBJ2-1, with 7 bases aligning to TRBD1. The J segment lost 3 bases and the V segment lost 4 bases, leaving 4 bases of the junction unmatched. Germline loops: CDR1 SGHNT, CDR2 YYREEE (reference sequence). CDR3 size: 14 residues. The CDR3 bases are TGTGCCAGCAGCCGCACAGGGGACTACAATGAGCAGTTCTTC. Translation gives CASSRTGDYNEQFF.

The CDR3: CASSFILQGNRKNIQYF. DNA for the CDR3: TGTGCCAGCAGTTTCATCCTACAGGGGAATAGGAAAAACATTCAGTACTTC. The chain recombines TRBV27 with TRBJ2-4; 7 bases align to TRBD1. Germline CDR1 is MNHEY and CDR2 is SMNVEV (reference sequence). This CDR3 has 17 amino acids. The trim removed 3 bases at V and 4 bases at J, leaving 12 bases unmatched.

This clone was detected a few times. The V and J genes are TRBV6-5 and TRBJ2-2; D gene unclear. Germline-derived CDR1 and CDR2 are MNHEY and SVGAGI. CDR3 size: 15 residues. Trimming cost V 0 bases and J 4 bases, with 9 bases left between them. The CDR3 loop reads CASSYSRTLTGELFF. The CDR3 region has the DNA TGTGCCAGCAGTTACTCGAGAACTCTCACCGGGGAGCTGTTTTTT.

The V call is TRBV15, the J call TRBJ2-7, with D possibly being TRBD2 (5 bases). Trimming removed 1 base at V and 6 bases at J, with 19 bases between. The CDR3 is 16 amino acids. Germline values: CDR1 LNHNV, CDR2 YYDKDF (reference sequence). The CDR3 protein is CATSRGIPSTLGEQYF. DNA of the CDR3: TGTGCCACCAGCAGAGGGATTCCTAGCACTCTCGGCGAGCAGTACTTC.

The chain is built from TRBV29-1 and TRBJ1-4, with D tentatively TRBD1 (6 bases). V gave up 4 bases and J gave up 8 bases, with 11 bases separating them. Germline CDR1 SQVTM, CDR2 ANQGSEA. CDR3 size: 12 residues. CDR3 bases: TGCAGCGTTGTGGACAGTGCCGAAAAACTGTTTTTT. Translating it yields CSVVDSAEKLFF.

The rearrangement links TRBV7-9 to TRBJ1-5; 12 bases align to TRBD1. The CDR3 is made up of 15 amino acids. J gave up 6 bases and V 5 bases, and 5 bases lay outside the gene matches. The germline CDR1 and CDR2 sequences are SEHNR and FQNEAQ (reference sequence). This CDR3 reads CASSPGQGAFQPQHF. For the CDR3, the DNA is TGTGCCAGCAGCCCGGGACAGGGGGCATTTCAGCCCCAGCATTTT.

The chain is built from TRBV28 and TRBJ2-7; weak D call: TRBD2 (6 bases). V was trimmed by 4 bases and J by 0 bases, leaving 10 bases between them. The CDR3 runs to 14 residues. Germline CDR1 is MDHEN and CDR2 is SYDVKM. The CDR3 DNA sequence: TGTGCCAGCAGTTGGGGGGTAATCTCCTACGAGCAGTACTTC. Translating gives CASSWGVISYEQYF.